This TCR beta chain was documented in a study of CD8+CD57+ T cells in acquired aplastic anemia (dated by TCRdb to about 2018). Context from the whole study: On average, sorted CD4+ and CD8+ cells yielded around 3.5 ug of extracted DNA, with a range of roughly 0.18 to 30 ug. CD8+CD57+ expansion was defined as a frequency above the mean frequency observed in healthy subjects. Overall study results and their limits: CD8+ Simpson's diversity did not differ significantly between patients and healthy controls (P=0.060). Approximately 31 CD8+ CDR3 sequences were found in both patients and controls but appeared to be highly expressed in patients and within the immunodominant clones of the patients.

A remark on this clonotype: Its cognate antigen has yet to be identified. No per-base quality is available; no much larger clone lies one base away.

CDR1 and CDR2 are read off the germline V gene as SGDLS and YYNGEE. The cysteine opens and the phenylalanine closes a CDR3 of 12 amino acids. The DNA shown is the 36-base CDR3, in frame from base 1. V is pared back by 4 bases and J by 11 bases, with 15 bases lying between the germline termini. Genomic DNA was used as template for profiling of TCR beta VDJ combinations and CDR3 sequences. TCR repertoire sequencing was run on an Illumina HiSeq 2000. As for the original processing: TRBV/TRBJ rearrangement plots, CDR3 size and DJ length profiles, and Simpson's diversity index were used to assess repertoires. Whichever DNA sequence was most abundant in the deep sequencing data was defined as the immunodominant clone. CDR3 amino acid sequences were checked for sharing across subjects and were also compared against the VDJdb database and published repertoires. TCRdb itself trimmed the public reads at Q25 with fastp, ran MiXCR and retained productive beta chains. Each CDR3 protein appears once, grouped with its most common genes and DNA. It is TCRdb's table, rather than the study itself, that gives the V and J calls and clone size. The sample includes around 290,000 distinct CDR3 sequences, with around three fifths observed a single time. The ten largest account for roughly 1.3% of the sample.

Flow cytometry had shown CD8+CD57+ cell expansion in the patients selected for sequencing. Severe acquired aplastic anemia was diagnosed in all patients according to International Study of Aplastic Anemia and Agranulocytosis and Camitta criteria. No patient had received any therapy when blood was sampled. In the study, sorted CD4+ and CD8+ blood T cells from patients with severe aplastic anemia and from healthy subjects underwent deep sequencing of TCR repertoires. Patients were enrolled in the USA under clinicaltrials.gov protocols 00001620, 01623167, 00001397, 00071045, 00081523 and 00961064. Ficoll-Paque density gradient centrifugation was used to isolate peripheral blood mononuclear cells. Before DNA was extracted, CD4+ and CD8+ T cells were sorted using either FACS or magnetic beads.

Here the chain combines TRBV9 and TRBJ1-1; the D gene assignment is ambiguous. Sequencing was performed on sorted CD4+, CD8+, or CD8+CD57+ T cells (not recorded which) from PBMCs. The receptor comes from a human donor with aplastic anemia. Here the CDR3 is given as CASSFKGGEAFF. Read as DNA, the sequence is TGTGCCAGCAGCTTCAAGGGAGGTGAGGCTTTCTTT. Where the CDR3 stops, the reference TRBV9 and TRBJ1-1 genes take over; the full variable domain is DSGVTQTPKHLITATGQRVTLRCSPRSGDLSVYWYQQSLDQGLQFLIQYYNGEERAKGNILERFSAQQFPDLHSELNLSSLELGDSALYFCASSFKGGEAFFGQGTRLTVV.